Sequencing of this TCR beta chain was carried out in a study of blood T cell repertoires in COVID-19. Study-wide background: PBMCs, B-cell-depleted T cells, or T cells were the source of the cDNA or gDNA that made up the material.

Trimming cost V 4 bases and J 7 bases; bases outside gene matches: 10. The CDR3 spans 14 residues. The germline V gene has CDR1 GTSNPN and CDR2 SVGIG (reference sequence). Clones were read by immunoSEQ multiplex PCR, and TCRdb kept only the in-frame ones, dropping some. The table has about 210,000 clones, around 89% seen once. Sample: peripheral blood. The source of this sequence is a woman aged 40 to 49 with acute or convalescent COVID-19. This chain joins TRBV30 and TRBJ1-1; 9 nucleotides align to TRBD1. CDR3 coding DNA: TGTGCCTGGACCCACGGGACAGGGCTTTTTGAAGCTTTCTTT. It specifies CAWTHGTGLFEAFF.